Listed below are T cell receptor beta chains from one sample, sequenced in a study of cytomegalovirus exposure and HLA in healthy donors. Sequenced by immunoSEQ multiplex PCR; TCRdb stores in-frame clones only, minus some. The data hold over 200,000 clones, with over 80% observed a single time. The sequencing input was PBMCs. The receptors originated from a woman younger than 30 in good health and CMV-seronegative. Each CDR3 is given with its conserved first and last residue. The D gene is left open where the match is weak. Clone size, where shown, is once, few, many, or a class for clones that have expanded.

V gene	D gene	clone size	J gene	CDR3 DNA	CDR3 protein
TRBV6-5	TRBD2	NA	TRBJ2-1	TGTGCCAGCAGACCCTGGGCGGGGGGCCAGGATGAGCAGTTCTTC	CASRPWAGGQDEQFF
TRBV7-8	NA	NA	TRBJ2-1	TGTGCCAGCAGCGGGCCCCTTGCCGGCCAAAACAATGAGCAGTTCTTC	CASSGPLAGQNNEQFF
TRBV7-9	NA	NA	TRBJ1-1	TGTGCCAGCAGATCAGGACAGCTCACTGAAGCTTTCTTT	CASRSGQLTEAFF
TRBV5-1	NA	NA	TRBJ2-7	TGCGCCAGCGGGGGCCAAGGGTACGAGCAGTACTTC	CASGGQGYEQYF
TRBV30	NA	NA	TRBJ1-1	TGTGCCTGGAGTACCGGGGGTCCCTGGGGGACTGAAGCTTTCTTT	CAWSTGGPWGTEAFF
TRBV10-2	NA	NA	TRBJ2-4	TGCGCCAGCAGTGAGGCGACAGGTCTAGCCAAAAACATTCAGTACTTC	CASSEATGLAKNIQYF
TRBV7-8	NA	NA	TRBJ2-7	TGTGCCAGCGGGCGCGACCTCTACGAGCAGTACTTC	CASGRDLYEQYF
TRBV28	NA	NA	TRBJ1-1	TGTGCCAGCAGTTCCAATATGAACACTGAAGCTTTCTTT	CASSSNMNTEAFF
TRBV28	NA	once	TRBJ2-7	TGTGCCAGCAGGGTGGACATCTCCTACGAGCAGTACTTC	CASRVDISYEQYF
TRBV7-8	TRBD1	NA	TRBJ2-7	TGTGCCAGCAGCTTAATGGGGACAGCTCTCTACGAGCAGTACTTC	CASSLMGTALYEQYF
TRBV18	NA	NA	TRBJ2-7	TGTGCCAGCTCCAGGACAGTTTTAGGCGAGCAGTACTTC	CASSRTVLGEQYF
TRBV4-2	NA	NA	TRBJ2-7	TGTGCCAGCAGCCAAGTTGGAATAGCGGAACAGCAGTACTTC	CASSQVGIAEQQYF
TRBV2	NA	NA	TRBJ2-7	TGTGCCAGCAGTGAAATCAGGGGTGGGGAGCAGTACTTC	CASSEIRGGEQYF
TRBV28	TRBD1	NA	TRBJ2-7	TGTGCCAGCAGTGGACAGGCTGGATACTCCTACGAGCAGTACTTC	CASSGQAGYSYEQYF
TRBV18	TRBD2	NA	TRBJ2-1	TGTGCCAGCTCATCCCTAGGGACTAGCGGGAGTCTTTACGATGAGCAGTTCTTC	CASSSLGTSGSLYDEQFF
TRBV27	NA	NA	TRBJ2-3	TGTGCCAGCAGTTCCGGGATCAGCGCGGATACGCAGTATTTT	CASSSGISADTQYF
TRBV6-5	NA	NA	TRBJ1-4	TGTGCCAGCAGTTACAGGGAAGGAGCAACTAATGAAAAACTGTTTTTT	CASSYREGATNEKLFF
TRBV6-5	TRBD1	NA	TRBJ1-3	TGTGCCAGCAGTAACTCCCCCGGGACAGGGCGAAACACCATATATTTT	CASSNSPGTGRNTIYF
TRBV27	NA	NA	TRBJ2-2	TGTGCCAGCAGTTTAGGGTTGAGAAGGGGGTTAGCTTCGAACACCGGGGAGCTGTTTTTT	CASSLGLRRGLASNTGELFF
TRBV7-6	TRBD2	NA	TRBJ2-5	TGTGCCAGCAGCTTAGGACTAGCGGGAGTAGGGGAGACCCAGTACTTC	CASSLGLAGVGETQYF
TRBV5-6	TRBD1	NA	TRBJ1-2	TGTGCCAGCAGCGCCGCCGGGACAGGGGAAACCTTC	CASSAAGTGETF
TRBV19	NA	NA	TRBJ1-5	TGTGCCAGTAGTATAGGGGTTCAGAGCAATCAGCCCCAGCATTTT	CASSIGVQSNQPQHF
TRBV27	NA	NA	TRBJ1-4	TGCGACGACTCTGAAAAACTGTTTTTT	CDDSEKLFF
TRBV30	TRBD2	once	TRBJ2-2	TGTGCCTGGATCAGGTTCTCTAGCGGGGGTCCGAACACCGGGGAGCTGTTTTTT	CAWIRFSSGGPNTGELFF